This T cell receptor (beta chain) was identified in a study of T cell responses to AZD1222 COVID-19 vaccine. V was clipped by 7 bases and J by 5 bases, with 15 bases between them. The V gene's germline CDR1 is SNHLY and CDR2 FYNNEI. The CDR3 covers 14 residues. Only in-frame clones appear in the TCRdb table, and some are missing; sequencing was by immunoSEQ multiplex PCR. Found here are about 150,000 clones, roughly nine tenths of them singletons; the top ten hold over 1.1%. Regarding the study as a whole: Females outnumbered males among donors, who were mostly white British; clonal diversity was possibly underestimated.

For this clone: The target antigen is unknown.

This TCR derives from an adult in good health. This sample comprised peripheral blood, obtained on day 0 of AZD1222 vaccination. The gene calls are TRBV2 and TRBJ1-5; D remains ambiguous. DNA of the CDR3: TGTGCCAGCACCGGTGGTAGCCCTTATCAGCCCCAGCATTTT. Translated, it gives CASTGGSPYQPQHF.